This is a list of T cell receptor beta chains from one sample in a study of beta chain features in type 1 diabetes. Some clones are missing from TCRdb's copy, which holds only in-frame ones; the method was immunoSEQ multiplex PCR. The data show 600,000 to 650,000 clones, around 15% seen once. The source material was naive CD4+ T cells from blood. These receptors were collected from a man aged 18 to 35 in good health. CDR3s include the opening cysteine and the closing phenylalanine or tryptophan. D genes are given only for firm matches. Rows may omit the clone size; those that give it use once, few, many or a size class.

>TRBV7-2|NA|15|TRBJ2-7|TRBD1
CASSFDRDRDYEQYF
TGTGCCAGCAGCTTCGACCGGGACAGGGACTACGAGCAGTACTTC
>TRBV2|NA|16|TRBJ2-2|TRBD2
CASSSERGANTGELFF
TGTGCCAGCAGTTCTGAGCGGGGGGCGAACACCGGGGAGCTGTTTTTT
>TRBV7-3|few|17|TRBJ2-3|TRBD1
CASSSAGDRRYTDTQYF
TGTGCCAGCAGCTCAGCTGGGGACAGGCGATACACAGATACGCAGTATTTT
>TRBV5-1|few|16|TRBJ2-1|TRBD2
CASRVVAGVTYNEQFF
TGCGCCAGCAGGGTGGTAGCGGGAGTGACCTACAATGAGCAGTTCTTC
>TRBV5-6|NA|15|TRBJ2-1|TRBD1
CASSDRGLGGNEQFF
TGTGCCAGCAGTGACAGGGGGCTTGGAGGCAATGAGCAGTTCTTC
>TRBV7-2|few|15|TRBJ2-1|NA
CASSLVGISYNEQFF
TGTGCCAGCAGCTTAGTGGGGATCTCCTACAATGAGCAGTTCTTC
>TRBV28|few|15|TRBJ1-3|NA
CASSLNWVSGNTIYF
TGTGCCAGCAGTTTAAACTGGGTATCGGGAAACACCATATATTTT
>TRBV27|NA|15|TRBJ2-5|TRBD2
CASRGRAGVEETQYF
TGTGCCAGCAGGGGGAGAGCGGGGGTGGAAGAGACCCAGTACTTC
>TRBV7-9|NA|15|TRBJ2-3|TRBD1
CASSLRDRGSDTQYF
TGTGCCAGCAGCCTCCGGGACAGGGGTTCAGATACGCAGTATTTT
>TRBV9|few|15|TRBJ1-2|NA
CASSSTSQANYGYTF
TGTGCCAGCAGCTCGACCTCCCAGGCTAACTATGGCTACACCTTC
>TRBV29-1|NA|20|TRBJ1-2|TRBD1
CSVEGPAGTGDEVPNYGYTF
TGCAGCGTTGAAGGCCCCGCGGGGACAGGGGACGAAGTACCTAACTATGGCTACACCTTC
>TRBV4-3|few|12|TRBJ2-7|NA
CASSQGPYEQYF
TGCGCCAGCAGCCAGGGACCCTACGAGCAGTACTTC
>TRBV4-2|NA|15|TRBJ2-7|TRBD1
CASSSDPGTAYEQYF
TGTGCCAGCAGCTCAGACCCGGGGACAGCCTACGAGCAGTACTTC
>TRBV7-3|NA|12|TRBJ2-1|NA
CASSRNGPRWFF
TGTGCCAGCAGCCGGAACGGGCCCCGGTGGTTCTTC
>TRBV18|few|15|TRBJ2-7|NA
CASSPLGQINYEQYF
TGTGCCAGCTCACCCCTCGGACAGATCAATTACGAGCAGTACTTC
>TRBV7-3|NA|12|TRBJ2-3|NA
CASSLYTDTQYF
TGTGCCAGCAGCTTGTACACAGATACGCAGTATTTT
>TRBV28|few|17|TRBJ2-3|NA
CASSPGLPSPSTDTQYF
TGTGCCAGCAGCCCGGGACTTCCCTCACCTAGCACAGATACGCAGTATTTT
>TRBV30|few|13|TRBJ2-5|NA
CAWSGRSPETQYF
TGTGCCTGGAGCGGCAGGAGTCCAGAGACCCAGTACTTC
>TRBV12-5|few|16|TRBJ1-1|NA
CASGLVLLGMNTEAFF
TGTGCTAGTGGTTTGGTTTTGCTCGGCATGAACACTGAAGCTTTCTTT
>TRBV2|NA|15|TRBJ1-2|NA
CASKGGWGSDYGYTF
TGTGCCAGCAAGGGGGGATGGGGCTCGGACTATGGCTACACCTTC
>TRBV11-2|NA|15|TRBJ2-1|TRBD2
CASSRGAGGPYEQFF
TGTGCCAGCAGCCGTGGAGCGGGAGGGCCCTATGAGCAGTTCTTC
>TRBV19|NA|17|TRBJ1-1|TRBD1
CASSLRPGQRKNTEAFF
TGTGCCAGTAGTCTCCGTCCGGGACAGAGGAAGAACACTGAAGCTTTCTTT
>TRBV11-2|NA|15|TRBJ1-5|TRBD1
CASSRTGDFNQPQHF
TGTGCCAGCAGCCGGACAGGGGACTTCAATCAGCCCCAGCATTTT
>TRBV7-9|few|11|TRBJ1-4|NA
CASSSGVKLFF
TGTGCCAGCAGCTCAGGGGTGAAACTGTTTTTT
>TRBV7-2|NA|13|TRBJ1-5|NA
CASSLGRAQPQHF
TGTGCCAGCAGCTTAGGCAGGGCCCAGCCCCAGCATTTT
>TRBV6-5|NA|14|TRBJ2-7|NA
CASRALGSTYEQYF
TGTGCCAGCAGAGCTCTTGGGTCGACCTACGAGCAGTACTTC
>TRBV4-3|NA|15|TRBJ2-7|NA
CASSQVTGRSYEQYF
TGCGCCAGCAGCCAAGTGACGGGCCGCTCCTACGAGCAGTACTTC
>TRBV6-5|NA|16|TRBJ2-7|NA
CASSYSFRQISYEQYF
TGTGCCAGCAGTTACTCGTTTCGCCAAATTTCCTACGAGCAGTACTTC
>TRBV28|NA|15|TRBJ2-1|NA
CASSPGTGAYNEQFF
TGTGCCAGCAGCCCCGGGACTGGAGCCTACAATGAGCAGTTCTTC
>TRBV11-2|few|14|TRBJ1-1|TRBD1
CASSWVTGVTEAFF
TGTGCCAGCAGCTGGGTGACAGGGGTGACTGAAGCTTTCTTT
>TRBV5-6|NA|13|TRBJ2-7|TRBD1
CASRTDRGLEQYF
TGTGCCAGCAGGACGGACAGGGGGCTCGAGCAGTACTTC
>TRBV7-2|few|15|TRBJ1-2|NA
CASNLPPGGNYGYTF
TGTGCCAGCAACCTACCCCCGGGGGGGAACTATGGCTACACCTTC
>TRBV11-2|NA|17|TRBJ2-7|NA
CASSPPQTERSSYEQYF
TGTGCCAGCAGCCCACCTCAAACAGAACGGAGCTCCTACGAGCAGTACTTC
>TRBV5-4|NA|14|TRBJ2-7|NA
CASSPTESSYEQYF
TGTGCCAGCAGCCCGACGGAGAGCTCCTACGAGCAGTACTTC
>TRBV5-4|NA|18|TRBJ2-1|TRBD2
CASSLVIRTGGSYNEQFF
TGTGCCAGCAGCTTGGTTATTCGCACGGGGGGTTCATACAATGAGCAGTTCTTC
>TRBV7-9|few|13|TRBJ2-7|NA
CASSPHTALEQYF
TGTGCCAGCAGTCCCCATACGGCTTTGGAGCAGTACTTC
>TRBV13|NA|15|TRBJ2-7|TRBD1
CASSSPGQGLFEQYF
TGTGCCAGCAGCTCTCCGGGACAGGGACTGTTCGAGCAGTACTTC
>TRBV9|few|14|TRBJ2-5|NA
CASSFGAGQETQYF
TGTGCCAGCAGCTTTGGGGCGGGACAAGAGACCCAGTACTTC
>TRBV5-1|NA|18|TRBJ2-3|TRBD2
CASSSRGLAGVGTDTQYF
TGCGCCAGCAGCTCGAGGGGACTAGCGGGAGTGGGTACAGATACGCAGTATTTT
>TRBV10-3|NA|14|TRBJ1-3|TRBD1
CASGEGGSGNTIYF
TGTGCCAGCGGAGAAGGGGGCTCAGGGAACACCATATATTTT
>TRBV7-6|once|12|TRBJ2-7|NA
CASSLEGLEQYF
TGTGCCAGCAGCTTAGAGGGACTCGAGCAGTACTTC